These 14 T cell receptor beta chains originate from one sample sequenced in a study of T-cell memory formation after mild COVID-19. TCRdb redid the calling of the 5' RACE reads with MiXCR, one entry per CDR3 protein. This table has around 260,000 distinct CDR3 sequences, 15% to 20% appearing once. Material for sequencing was PBMCs or a T cell subset sorted from them (not recorded which). These receptors came from a man between 18 and 35 years old who had mild COVID-19 (a few samples of this study predate the infection). Cell type and time point are not known.

This clonotype was seen more than once but under ten times. The chain combines TRBV6-5 with TRBJ2-7, with TRBD2 as a possible D gene (5 bases). This CDR3 is 13 amino acids long. The V and J ends lost 7 bases and 2 bases respectively, with 12 bases between them. Germline assignment: CDR1 MNHEY and CDR2 SVGAGI. The CDR3 reads CASKGAEAYEQYF. CDR3 nucleotides: TGTGCCAGCAAGGGAGCGGAGGCCTACGAGCAGTACTTC.

This chain uses TRBV7-2 with TRBJ1-4; no reliable D call. The ends were cut back, 5 bases at V and 8 bases at J, with 12 bases in the middle. There are 13 residues in the CDR3. Germline V gene data show CDR1 as SGHTA and CDR2 as FQGNSA. Here the CDR3 reads CASSPPELEKLFF. CDR3 DNA sequence: TGTGCCAGCAGCCCACCCGAGTTGGAAAAACTGTTTTTT.

This clonotype was seen a handful of times. The chain uses TRBV4-3 and TRBJ2-1; 14 bases are shared with TRBD2. With V trimmed by 0 bases and J by 5 bases, 9 bases remained unmatched. Germline V lookup: CDR1 LGHNA, CDR2 YSLEER. This CDR3 region has 19 residues. CDR3 in amino acids: CASSQEGLAGGLINNEQFF. The CDR3 region has the DNA TGCGCCAGCAGCCAAGAAGGACTAGCGGGGGGCCTAATCAACAATGAGCAGTTCTTC.

In this sample, this clonotype turned up once. The J gene is TRBJ2-5, the V gene TRBV6-5; 7 nucleotides line up with TRBD1. The CDR3 is 16 residues long. Germline V gives CDR1 MNHEY, CDR2 SVGAGI. V lost 0 bases and J lost 4; bases outside the gene matches: 8. CDR3 amino acids: CASSYSFGPGGETQYF. The CDR3 DNA follows: TGTGCCAGCAGTTACTCGTTTGGCCCAGGGGGAGAGACCCAGTACTTC.

V is TRBV4-2 and J is TRBJ2-6, with a possible D match to TRBD2 (6 bases). The length of the CDR3 is 18 residues. Germline V lookup: CDR1 LGHNA, CDR2 YNFKEQ. Trimming left V 4 bases short and J 4 bases short, with 20 bases between. The CDR3 DNA reads as TGTGCCAGCAGCCCTGAAATGGAGGGCTACGCGGGGGCCAACGTCCTGACTTTC. The encoded protein is CASSPEMEGYAGANVLTF.

This clonotype appeared a few times. This chain connects TRBV20-1 to TRBJ2-3; no clear D. Germline lookup yields CDR1 DFQATT and CDR2 SNEGSKA (reference sequence). V was clipped by 3 bases and J by 0 bases, with 13 bases between them. CDR3 length: 15 amino acids. CDR3 residues: CSASYAATSTDTQYF. Written as DNA, the CDR3 is TGCAGTGCTAGTTATGCAGCGACTAGCACAGATACGCAGTATTTT.

This clonotype appeared a few times. The rearrangement joins TRBV18 to TRBJ2-7; weak D call: TRBD1 (6 bases). The ends were cut back, 3 bases at V and 7 bases at J, with 19 bases in the middle. Germline CDR1 and CDR2: KGHSH and LQKENI. The CDR3 length is 15 residues. The CDR3 DNA is TGTGCCAGCTCACCGCAGGGGACCCGCAGAGGGGAGCAGTACGTC. It translates to CASSPQGTRRGEQYV.

The DNA of the CDR3 is TGCGCCAGCAGCTTGGACTCCTATAATTCACCCCTCCACTTT. It is translated as CASSLDSYNSPLHF. This chain uses TRBV5-1 with TRBJ1-6, with D hard to call. The CDR3 contains 14 residues. V was cut by 0 bases and J by 0 bases, with 1 base left in between. Looked up from germline, CDR1 is SGHRS and CDR2 is YFSETQ.

This clonotype appeared a few times. The chain uses TRBV29-1 and TRBJ2-2, with 9 bases identical to TRBD1. The V gene's germline CDR1 is SQVTM and CDR2 ANQGSEA. The CDR3 sequence is 17 residues long. J was trimmed by 6 bases and V by 4 bases; bases with no gene match: 15. CDR3 amino acids: CSVAGTGIGGEPGELFF. For the CDR3, the DNA is TGCAGCGTTGCCGGGACAGGGATTGGAGGGGAGCCCGGGGAGCTGTTTTTT.

The chain links TRBV20-1 to TRBJ2-1; a weak D match, TRBD1 (7 bases). This CDR3 has 16 residues. The ends were cut back, 6 bases at V and 7 bases at J, with 25 bases in the middle. Germline V CDR1 and CDR2: DFQATT, SNEGSKA (reference sequence). In DNA form, the CDR3 reads TGCAGTGCGCCGGACAGGACGACTAGGGTCCCTAATGAGCAGTTCTTC. As protein: CSAPDRTTRVPNEQFF.

This clonotype was counted between two and nine times. This rearrangement joins TRBV9 to TRBJ1-1; perhaps TRBD1 as D (5 bases). The V gene lost 2 bases and the J gene lost 3 bases, with 8 bases spanning the gap. Looked up from germline, CDR1 is SGDLS and CDR2 is YYNGEE. The length of the CDR3 is 13 residues. The CDR3 bases are TGTGCCAGCAGCGTCCGGGGGGACACTGAAGCTTTCTTT. Its translation: CASSVRGDTEAFF.

This clonotype has more than one count but fewer than ten. The chain recombines TRBV6-5 with TRBJ1-2, with a tentative D call TRBD1 (5 bases). The germline V gene has CDR1 MNHEY and CDR2 SVGAGI. This CDR3 has 15 amino acids. The ends were cut back, 0 bases at V and 8 bases at J, with 16 bases in the middle. The CDR3: CASSYSSSGYKGYTF. The CDR3 bases are TGTGCCAGCAGTTACTCGAGCTCAGGGTACAAAGGCTACACCTTC.

This clonotype was detected only once. V usage is TRBV7-2 and J usage is TRBJ2-3; 15 bases are shared with TRBD2. V shed 5 bases, J shed 10 bases, and the junction held 4 bases outside the gene matches. This CDR3 is built from 14 residues. Germline V gene lookup returns CDR1 SGHTA and CDR2 FQGNSA. CDR3: CASSPGTSGGPQYF. The DNA of the CDR3 is TGTGCCAGCAGCCCGGGGACTAGCGGGGGGCCGCAGTATTTT.

This rearrangement joins TRBV20-1 to TRBJ1-4; D gene uncertain. CDR1 and CDR2 (germline): DFQATT, SNEGSKA (reference sequence). This CDR3 has 12 amino acids. Deletions cut 2 bases from V and 12 bases from J, with 13 bases between. The CDR3 region is CSARSTMGELFF. The CDR3 DNA reads as TGCAGTGCTAGATCCACCATGGGAGAACTGTTTTTT.